The T cell receptor beta chain described here comes from a study of vaccination and CD4 T cells after COVID-19. As for this clonotype: The antigen remains unidentified.

Treatment defined: roughly 10-day PBMC culture with coronavirus spike peptide pools or control peptides (ViraFEST assay). Gathered ahead of the COVID-19 pandemic (2011-2018) were the CD4+ T cells of the unexposed donor. The germline V and J ends were trimmed by 0 bases and 4 bases, with 11 bases remaining between them. Germline V lookup: CDR1 KGHSH, CDR2 LQKENI. The CDR3 has 15 residues. Cultured CD4+ T-cell DNA underwent Oncomine TCR Beta short-read sequencing. Using the QIAamp micro DNA kit, genomic DNA was extracted from the CD4+ T cells that had been cultured. TCRdb reanalysed the PCR reads using MiXCR and keeps one entry per CDR3 protein. The profile shows around 9,000 distinct CDR3 sequences, approximately 34% of them singletons.

The sample comprised CD4+ T cells from blood, cultured in vitro. The sequence was collected from a human donor in good health. This chain uses TRBV18 with TRBJ2-3; no firm D call. CDR3 amino acids: CASSPPSVEADTQYF. As DNA, the CDR3 is TGTGCCAGCTCACCACCATCGGTTGAGGCAGATACGCAGTATTTT.